These 25 T cell receptor beta chains were all obtained from the same sample, sequenced in a study of T-cell reconstitution after alpha-beta-depleted transplantation in children. The authors prepared the TCRbeta library with unique molecular identifiers. TCRdb analysed the PCR reads with MiXCR anew, one entry per CDR3 protein. The sample includes some 520,000 distinct CDR3 sequences, 30% to 35% of them seen just once. The source material was PBMCs from the stem cell graft donor, sampled from the stem cell graft. Receptors were obtained from a human donor who donated a stem cell graft to a child with aplastic anemia.

The CDR3 reads CASSLTYREGTEAFF. DNA of the CDR3: TGTGCCAGCAGCTTAACGTACAGAGAGGGGACTGAAGCTTTCTTT. The chain joins TRBV7-2 to TRBJ1-1; perhaps TRBD1 as D (5 bases). The CDR3 is 15 amino acids. Germline loops: CDR1 SGHTA, CDR2 FQGNSA. The ends were cut back, 2 bases at V and 5 bases at J, with 15 bases in the middle.

Only a few counts were recorded for this clonotype. The chain uses TRBV20-1 and TRBJ2-7; possibly TRBD2 for D (5 bases). Per germline, CDR1 DFQATT and CDR2 SNEGSKA (reference sequence). V lost 6 bases, J lost 3 bases, and 12 bases lay in between. This CDR3 contains 12 residues. CDR3 protein: CSAPLDRYEQYF. In DNA form, the CDR3 reads TGCAGTGCACCACTAGATCGCTACGAGCAGTACTTC.

J is TRBJ2-5 and V is TRBV18, with D perhaps TRBD1 (6 bases). Germline V lookup: CDR1 KGHSH, CDR2 LQKENI. This CDR3 has 15 amino acids. Trimming cost V 6 bases and J 2 bases, with 16 bases left between them. The DNA of the CDR3 is TGTGCCAGCTCTCTTCTAGGACAGACTCAAGAGACCCAGTACTTC. Protein product: CASSLLGQTQETQYF.

This clonotype was counted only a few times. The genes are TRBV6-2 or TRBV6-3 and TRBJ2-7; 7 nucleotides line up with TRBD2. The CDR3 extends over 15 amino acids. Germline V gene lookup returns CDR1 MNHEY and CDR2 SVGEGT. V lost 2 bases, J lost 5 bases, and 9 bases stayed unmatched. CDR3 in DNA: TGTGCCAGCAGTTACGTGGCGGGAGCTCTTAACGAGCAGTACGTC. Translated: CASSYVAGALNEQYV.

The sample holds a few counts of this clonotype. The V call is TRBV5-6, the J call TRBJ2-5; a weak D match, TRBD1 (5 bases). This CDR3 spans 16 amino acids. V shed 0 bases and J shed 1 base, with 13 bases lying between them. In germline, CDR1 is SGHDT, CDR2 YYEEEE. The CDR3 nucleotides are TGTGCCAGCAGCTTGGCCAGTTGGGGCAGCCAAGAGACCCAGTACTTC. Residues: CASSLASWGSQETQYF.

CDR3 coding DNA: TGTGCCAGCAGTAAAGGGGACGGCAACACTGAAGCTTTCTTT. Its translation: CASSKGDGNTEAFF. The chain links TRBV7-9 to TRBJ1-1; tentatively, D is TRBD1 (5 bases). Between the trimmed V and J ends, which lost 6 bases and 2 bases, there was a span of 13 bases. The CDR3 contains 14 residues. Looked up from germline, CDR1 is SEHNR and CDR2 is FQNEAQ (reference sequence). Full variable domain (missing parts from reference TRBV7-9 and TRBJ1-1): DTGVSQNPRHKITKRGQNVTFRCDPISEHNRLYWYRQTLGQGPEFLTYFQNEAQLEKSRLLSDRFSAERPKGSFSTLEIQRTEQGDSAMYLCASSKGDGNTEAFFGQGTRLTVV.

This chain uses TRBV12-3 or TRBV12-4 with TRBJ2-5; 7 bases map to TRBD1. This CDR3 spans 14 amino acids. V dropped 3 bases and J dropped 2; count of bases not matched to a gene: 3. The CDR3 sequence: CASSFPRGQETQYF. The CDR3 DNA follows: TGTGCCAGCAGTTTTCCCAGGGGGCAAGAGACCCAGTACTTC.

This rearrangement joins TRBV6-2 or TRBV6-3 to TRBJ2-1; D possibly corresponds to TRBD2 (6 bases). This CDR3 region has 17 residues. The V gene's germline CDR1 is MNHEY and CDR2 SVGEGT. Trimming cost V 6 bases and J 10 bases, with 28 bases left between them. The CDR3 DNA follows: TGTGCCAGCAGCTCCCGGGGCCTTGGCGGGTGGCGGGGAGAGCAGTTCTTC. Protein sequence: CASSSRGLGGWRGEQFF.

CDR3: CASSTREAETVTDTQYF. As DNA, the CDR3 is TGTGCCAGCAGCACACGGGAAGCGGAGACTGTCACAGATACGCAGTATTTT. The gene calls are TRBV7-4 and TRBJ2-3, with D perhaps TRBD2 (5 bases). CDR1 SGHVT and CDR2 SQSDAQ come from the germline V gene. This CDR3 spans 17 amino acids. Trimming pared 5 bases from V and 2 bases from J, leaving 20 bases between.

The chain combines TRBV5-4 with TRBJ1-4; the match to TRBD1 covers 8 bases. Losses at the gene ends were 4 bases for V and 2 bases for J; bases not matched to a gene: 4. Per the germline V gene, CDR1 is SGHNT and CDR2 is YYREEE (reference sequence). The CDR3 is 15 residues long. CDR3 protein: CASSAWTGTNEKLFF. CDR3 DNA sequence: TGTGCCAGCAGCGCGTGGACAGGGACTAATGAAAAACTGTTTTTT.

This clonotype has at least ten counts. The chain carries TRBV7-2 and TRBJ2-1; D is perhaps TRBD2 (6 bases). The germline V gene encodes CDR1 SGHTA and CDR2 FQGNSA. The germline V and J ends were trimmed by 2 bases and 7 bases, with 12 bases remaining between them. The CDR3 covers 14 residues. CDR3 residues: CASSLPGRRNEQFF. CDR3 sequence (DNA): TGTGCCAGCAGCTTACCAGGGAGGAGAAATGAGCAGTTCTTC. The full variable domain, its missing parts supplied by reference TRBV7-2 and TRBJ2-1, is GAGVSQSPSNKVTEKGKDVELRCDPISGHTALYWYRQSLGQGLEFLIYFQGNSAPDKSGLPSDRFSAERTGGSVSTLTIQRTQQEDSAVYLCASSLPGRRNEQFFGPGTRLTVL.

This clonotype came up a few times. This chain connects TRBV29-1 to TRBJ2-4; the D gene is possibly TRBD1 (5 bases). The CDR3 spans 16 residues. V was trimmed by 1 base and J by 1 base, leaving 14 bases between them. Germline V gene lookup returns CDR1 SQVTM and CDR2 ANQGSEA. The CDR3 sequence is CSVEAPGLLAKNIQYF. The CDR3 nucleotides read TGCAGCGTTGAAGCACCAGGGTTGTTGGCCAAAAACATTCAGTACTTC.

V and J are TRBV4-3 and TRBJ2-2; 7 bases agree with TRBD2. The CDR3 has 19 residues. Trimming took 1 base from V and 2 from J; bases not matched to a gene: 13. Germline CDR1 and CDR2: LGHNA and YSLEER. The CDR3 loop is CASSQVLAGAYLNTGELFF. The CDR3 region has the DNA TGCGCCAGCAGCCAAGTGCTCGCGGGAGCCTACCTAAACACCGGGGAGCTGTTTTTT.

V gene TRBV28 combines with J gene TRBJ1-5; D is perhaps TRBD1 (5 bases). From germline, CDR1 is MDHEN and CDR2 SYDVKM. The CDR3 runs to 16 residues. Trimming stripped 3 bases from V and 6 bases from J, with 18 bases between. CDR3 in amino acids: CASSLGGTQRIQPQHF. CDR3 DNA sequence: TGTGCCAGCAGTTTGGGGGGGACTCAACGCATTCAGCCCCAGCATTTT.

The table lists this clonotype with a count of one. The J gene is TRBJ2-7, the V gene TRBV12-3 or TRBV12-4; the match to TRBD2 covers 12 bases. V lost 3 bases to trimming and J lost 1 base; unmatched junction nucleotides: 4. CDR3 length: 16 residues. CDR3 sequence reads: CASSLGLAGASYEQYF. In nucleotides, the CDR3 is TGTGCCAGCAGTTTGGGACTAGCGGGCGCGTCCTACGAGCAGTACTTC.

The V call is TRBV12-3 or TRBV12-4, the J call TRBJ1-2, with unresolved D. V was shortened by 6 bases and J by 2 bases, with 16 bases between the two germline ends. The CDR3 loop spans 15 amino acids. The CDR3 region has the DNA TGTGCCAGCAGCCCCTTTCTATCGTCCAACTATGGCTACACCTTC. Protein: CASSPFLSSNYGYTF.

This clonotype was detected only a few times. V is TRBV12-3 or TRBV12-4 and J is TRBJ2-4; D unresolved. This CDR3 region has 13 residues. The V and J ends lost 2 bases and 0 bases respectively, with 2 bases between them. The CDR3 nucleotides read TGTGCCAGCAGTTTACTAGCCAAAAACATTCAGTACTTC. Amino acids: CASSLLAKNIQYF.

The chain carries TRBV18 and TRBJ2-5; D remains ambiguous. V lost 4 bases and J 5 bases, leaving 11 bases between the germline ends. CDR3 length: 13 residues. Germline V lookup: CDR1 KGHSH, CDR2 LQKENI. CDR3 in amino acids: CASSLPEVETQYF. The CDR3 DNA sequence: TGTGCCAGCTCACTCCCAGAAGTGGAGACCCAGTACTTC.

The chain recombines TRBV5-1 with TRBJ2-1; D ambiguous. Germline V gives CDR1 SGHRS, CDR2 YFSETQ. The CDR3 totals 16 residues. Trimming removed 0 bases from V and 1 base from J, with 11 bases in between. CDR3 nucleotide sequence: TGCGCCAGCAGCTTGGCGCCACACATATCCTACAATGAGCAGTTCTTC. Encoded protein: CASSLAPHISYNEQFF.

This clonotype showed up just a few times. The chain is built from TRBV11-2 and TRBJ1-2, with no clear D. The ends were cut back, 5 bases at V and 8 bases at J, with 12 bases in the middle. Germline lookup yields CDR1 SGHAT and CDR2 FQNNGV. This CDR3 is built from 12 residues. The DNA for the CDR3 is TGTGCCAGCAGCCTCGGTCACGCGGGCTACACCTTC. This sequence encodes CASSLGHAGYTF.

This clonotype has just one count. This chain uses TRBV7-9 with TRBJ1-4; D might be TRBD1 (5 bases). This CDR3 spans 12 amino acids. V dropped 5 bases and J dropped 8 bases, with 9 bases sitting between them. Germline V gene lookup returns CDR1 SEHNR and CDR2 FQNEAQ (reference sequence). The CDR3 loop reads CASSIGAEKLFF. The CDR3 bases are TGTGCCAGCAGCATAGGGGCAGAAAAACTGTTTTTT. Filled out from reference TRBV7-9 and TRBJ1-4, the complete variable domain reads DTGVSQNPRHKITKRGQNVTFRCDPISEHNRLYWYRQTLGQGPEFLTYFQNEAQLEKSRLLSDRFSAERPKGSFSTLEIQRTEQGDSAMYLCASSIGAEKLFFGSGTQLSVL.

V and J are TRBV20-1 and TRBJ2-1; 13 bases align to TRBD2. CDR3 length equals 20 residues. J lost 3 bases, V lost 0 bases, and 14 bases had no gene match. CDR1 DFQATT and CDR2 SNEGSKA come from the germline V gene (reference sequence). The DNA for the CDR3 is TGCAGTGCTAGAGAGGGTGGGACTAGCGGGGCCACGGAGATCTACAATGAGCAGTTCTTC. It is translated as CSAREGGTSGATEIYNEQFF.

The CDR3 DNA follows: TGCAGTGCTAGAGAAGAGACCCAGTACTTC. This sequence encodes CSAREETQYF. V is TRBV20-1 and J is TRBJ2-5; D is unclear. The germline gives CDR1 DFQATT, CDR2 SNEGSKA (reference sequence). This CDR3 is 10 amino acids long. V was cut by 0 bases and J by 4 bases, with 0 bases left in between.

The rearrangement uses TRBV14 and TRBJ2-1, with 8 bases identical to TRBD1. The CDR3 loop spans 16 amino acids. Germline loops: CDR1 SGHDN, CDR2 FVKESK. Trimming cost V 4 bases and J 8 bases; bases outside gene matches: 13. CDR3 sequence (DNA): TGTGCCAGCAGCCCCATCCCAGGACAGGGACAAGATGAGCAGTTCTTC. Amino acid sequence: CASSPIPGQGQDEQFF.

The chain couples TRBV7-4 to TRBJ2-7; possibly TRBD1 or TRBD2 for D (5 bases each). The CDR3 has 13 residues. Germline V gene sequence: CDR1 SGHVT, CDR2 SQSDAQ. V dropped 3 bases and J dropped 4 bases, with 10 bases sitting between them. This chain's CDR3 is CASSFTGLYEQYV. DNA of the CDR3: TGTGCCAGCAGCTTTACAGGACTTTACGAGCAGTACGTC.